One T cell receptor (beta chain) is described in this entry. These data are taken from a study of blood T cell repertoires in COVID-19. The CDR3 has 12 residues. After removal of 5 bases from V and 7 bases from J, the junction contained 3 bases not matched to a gene. Germline assignment: CDR1 SGHVS and CDR2 FNYEAQ. TCRdb's table, derived via immunoSEQ multiplex PCR, lists solely in-frame clones and lacks some. Of 53,000 or so clones in the sample, 79% were seen once. Material: peripheral blood. The chain links TRBV7-6 to TRBJ1-2; TRBD1 agrees at 8 bases. This TCR derives from a man in his fifties or sixties with acute or convalescent COVID-19. The CDR3 nucleotides are TGTGCCAGCAGCCTGGGACAGGCTGGCTACACCTTC. As protein: CASSLGQAGYTF. The full variable domain, with the rest looked up from reference TRBV7-6 and TRBJ1-2, is GAGVSQSPRYKVTKRGQDVALRCDPISGHVSLYWYRQALGQGPEFLTYFNYEAQQDKSGLPNDRFSAERPEGSISTLTIQRTEQRDSAMYRCASSLGQAGYTFGSGTRLTVV.